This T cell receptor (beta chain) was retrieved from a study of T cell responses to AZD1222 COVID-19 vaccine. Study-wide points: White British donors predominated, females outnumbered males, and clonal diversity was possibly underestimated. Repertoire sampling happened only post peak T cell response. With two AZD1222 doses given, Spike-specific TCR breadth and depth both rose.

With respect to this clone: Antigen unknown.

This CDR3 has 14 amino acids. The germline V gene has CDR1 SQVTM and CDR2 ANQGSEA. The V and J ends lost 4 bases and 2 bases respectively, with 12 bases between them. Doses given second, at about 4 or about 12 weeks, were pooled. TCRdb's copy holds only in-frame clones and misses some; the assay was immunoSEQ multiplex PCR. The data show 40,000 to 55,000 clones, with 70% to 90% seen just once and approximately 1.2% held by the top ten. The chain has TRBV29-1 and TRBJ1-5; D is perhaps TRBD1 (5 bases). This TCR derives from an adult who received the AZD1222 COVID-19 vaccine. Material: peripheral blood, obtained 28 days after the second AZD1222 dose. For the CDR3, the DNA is TGCAGCGTTGCTTCTGGGGGAGGCAATCAGCCCCAGCATTTT. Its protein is CSVASGGGNQPQHF. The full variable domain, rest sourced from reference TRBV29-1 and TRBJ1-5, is SAVISQKPSRDICQRGTSLTIQCQVDSQVTMMFWYRQQPGQSLTLIATANQGSEATYESGFVIDKFPISRPNLTFSTLTVSNMSPEDSSIYLCSVASGGGNQPQHFGDGTRLSIL.